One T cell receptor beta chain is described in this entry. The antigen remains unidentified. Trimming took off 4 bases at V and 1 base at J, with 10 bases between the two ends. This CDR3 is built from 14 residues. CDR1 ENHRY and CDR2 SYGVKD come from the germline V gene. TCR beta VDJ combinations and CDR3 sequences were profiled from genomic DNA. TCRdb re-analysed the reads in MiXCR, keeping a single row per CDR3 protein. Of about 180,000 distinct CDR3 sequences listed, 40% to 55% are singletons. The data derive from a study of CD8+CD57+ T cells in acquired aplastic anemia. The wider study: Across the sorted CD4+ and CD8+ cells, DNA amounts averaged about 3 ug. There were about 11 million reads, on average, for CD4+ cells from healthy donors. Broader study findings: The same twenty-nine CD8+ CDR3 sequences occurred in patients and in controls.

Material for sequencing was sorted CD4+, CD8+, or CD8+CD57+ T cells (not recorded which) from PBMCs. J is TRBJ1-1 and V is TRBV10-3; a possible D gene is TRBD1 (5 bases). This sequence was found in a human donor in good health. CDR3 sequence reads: CAISVGGRNTEAFF. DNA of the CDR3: TGTGCCATCAGTGTCGGGGGTAGGAACACTGAAGCTTTCTTT.